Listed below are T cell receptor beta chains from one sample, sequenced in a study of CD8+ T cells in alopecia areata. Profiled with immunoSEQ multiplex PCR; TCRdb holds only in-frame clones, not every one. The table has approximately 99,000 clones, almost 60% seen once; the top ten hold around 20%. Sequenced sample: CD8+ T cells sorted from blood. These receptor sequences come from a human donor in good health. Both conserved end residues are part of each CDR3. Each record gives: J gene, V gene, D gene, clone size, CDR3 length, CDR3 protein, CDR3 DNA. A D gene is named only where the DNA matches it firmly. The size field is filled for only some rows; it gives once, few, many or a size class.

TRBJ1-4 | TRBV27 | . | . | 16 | CASSPSIGPGNEKLFF | TGTGCCAGCAGTCCGTCGATAGGACCCGGTAATGAAAAACTGTTTTTT
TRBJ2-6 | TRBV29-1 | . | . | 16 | CSVGVGLSAGANVLTF | TGCAGCGTTGGGGTGGGGCTGAGCGCTGGGGCCAACGTCCTGACTTTC
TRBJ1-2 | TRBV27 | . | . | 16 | CASSTTGTLVYYGYTF | TGTGCCAGCAGTACAACCGGGACACTTGTTTATTATGGCTACACCTTC
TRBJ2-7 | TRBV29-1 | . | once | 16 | CSVEDPGASGAYEQYF | TGCAGCGTTGAAGACCCAGGAGCATCTGGTGCCTACGAGCAGTACTTC
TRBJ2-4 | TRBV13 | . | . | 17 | CASSPGTLQLAKNIQYF | TGTGCCAGCAGCCCCGGGACACTTCAACTAGCCAAAAACATTCAGTACTTC
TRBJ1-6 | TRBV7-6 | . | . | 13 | CASSSRVGSPLHF | TGTGCCAGCAGCTCCCGGGTTGGGTCACCCCTCCACTTT
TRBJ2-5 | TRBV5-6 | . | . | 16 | CASSAGPRALQETQYF | TGTGCCAGCAGCGCGGGCCCCCGGGCTCTCCAAGAGACCCAGTACTTC
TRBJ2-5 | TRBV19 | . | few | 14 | CASSPALGPETQYF | TGTGCCAGTAGCCCCGCCCTGGGGCCAGAGACCCAGTACTTC
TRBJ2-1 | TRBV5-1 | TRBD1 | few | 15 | CASSLEIDRGNEQFF | TGCGCCAGCAGCTTGGAAATAGACAGGGGCAATGAGCAGTTCTTC
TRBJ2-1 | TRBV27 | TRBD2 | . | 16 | CASSEQAGGSYNEQFF | TGTGCCAGCAGTGAACAAGCGGGGGGTTCATACAATGAGCAGTTCTTC
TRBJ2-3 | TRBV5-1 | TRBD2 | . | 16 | CASSLLAGANTDTQYF | TGCGCCAGCAGCTTGCTAGCGGGGGCCAACACAGATACGCAGTATTTT
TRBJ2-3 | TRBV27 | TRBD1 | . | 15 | CASSTGTGTTDTQYF | TGTGCCAGCAGCACCGGGACAGGGACCACAGATACGCAGTATTTT
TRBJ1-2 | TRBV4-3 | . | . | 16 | CASSQDRAGSYYGYTF | TGCGCCAGCAGCCAAGATAGGGCAGGGTCGTACTACGGCTACACCTTC
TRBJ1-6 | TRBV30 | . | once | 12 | CAWTVDHSPLHF | TGTGCCTGGACAGTAGACCATTCACCCCTCCACTTT
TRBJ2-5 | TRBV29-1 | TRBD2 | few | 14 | CSVVPGLARETQYF | TGCAGCGTTGTCCCGGGACTAGCCCGAGAGACCCAGTACTTC
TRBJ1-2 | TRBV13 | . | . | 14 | CASSLGTRPGGYTF | TGTGCCAGCAGCTTGGGGACCCGCCCGGGGGGCTACACCTTC
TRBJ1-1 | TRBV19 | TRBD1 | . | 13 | CASSIVGQKQAFF | TGTGCCAGTAGTATAGTGGGACAGAAGCAAGCTTTCTTT
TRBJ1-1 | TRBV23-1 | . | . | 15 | CASSQLSRVLTEAFF | TGCGCCAGCAGTCAATTGTCAAGGGTCCTCACTGAAGCTTTCTTT
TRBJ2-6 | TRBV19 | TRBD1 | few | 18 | CASSKSTGGRSGANVLTF | TGTGCCAGTAGTAAGTCGACAGGGGGACGCTCTGGGGCCAACGTCCTGACTTTC
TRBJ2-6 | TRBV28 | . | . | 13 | CASSLQGANVLTF | TGTGCCAGCAGTCTCCAAGGGGCCAACGTCCTGACTTTC
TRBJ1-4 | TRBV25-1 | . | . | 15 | CASSELSRASEKLFF | TGTGCCAGCAGTGAACTAAGTAGGGCGTCGGAAAAACTGTTTTTT
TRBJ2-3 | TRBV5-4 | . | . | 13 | CASSESGTDTQYF | TGTGCCTCCTCCGAGTCGGGGACAGATACGCAGTATTTT
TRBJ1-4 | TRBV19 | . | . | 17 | CASSIVRVGTEKEKLFF | TGTGCCAGTAGTATCGTGAGGGTTGGGACGGAAAAAGAAAAACTGTTTTTT
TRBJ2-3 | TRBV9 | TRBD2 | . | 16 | CASSVGGGGGPDTQYF | TGTGCCAGCAGCGTAGGAGGCGGGGGAGGCCCAGATACGCAGTATTTT
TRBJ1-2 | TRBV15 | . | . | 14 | CATSRRSANYGYTF | TGTGCCACCAGCCGAAGGAGCGCTAACTATGGCTACACCTTC
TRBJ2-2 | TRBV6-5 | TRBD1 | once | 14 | CASSYDDRAGELFF | TGTGCCAGCAGCTACGATGACAGGGCCGGGGAGCTGTTTTTT
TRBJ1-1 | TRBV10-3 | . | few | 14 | CAISDYQRVTEAFF | TGTGCCATCAGTGACTATCAGAGGGTAACTGAAGCTTTCTTT
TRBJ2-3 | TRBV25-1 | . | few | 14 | CASSEYGAGNTQYF | TGTGCCAGCAGTGAATACGGGGCAGGGAATACGCAGTATTTT
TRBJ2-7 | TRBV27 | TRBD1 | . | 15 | CASSFSGQGSYEQYF | TGTGCCAGCAGTTTTTCTGGACAGGGGTCCTACGAGCAGTACTTC
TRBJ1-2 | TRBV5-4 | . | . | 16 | CASSLGGTGPSYGYTF | TGTGCCAGCAGCTTGGGAGGTACAGGACCCAGCTATGGCTACACCTTC
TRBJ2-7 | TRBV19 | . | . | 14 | CASSIGRSSYEQYF | TGTGCCAGTAGTATAGGTAGGAGCTCCTACGAGCAGTACTTC
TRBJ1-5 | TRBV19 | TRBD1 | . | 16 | CASSDLTGGVHQPQHF | TGTGCCAGTAGTGACCTTACAGGGGGCGTGCACCAGCCCCAGCATTTT
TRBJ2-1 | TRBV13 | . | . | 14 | CASSPRTENNEQFF | TGTGCCAGCAGCCCCCGGACTGAGAACAATGAGCAGTTCTTC
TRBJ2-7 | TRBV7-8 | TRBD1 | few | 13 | CASSLGQGGEQYF | TGTGCCAGCAGCTTGGGACAGGGTGGCGAGCAGTACTTC
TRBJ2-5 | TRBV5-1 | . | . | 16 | CASSSREFLGRETQYF | TGCGCCAGCAGCTCCAGGGAGTTCCTGGGGAGAGAGACCCAGTACTTC
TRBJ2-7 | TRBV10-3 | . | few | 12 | CAISVGGGEQYF | TGTGCCATCAGTGTAGGAGGCGGCGAGCAGTACTTC